This is a list of T cell receptor beta chains from one sample in a study of T cell responses to AZD1222 COVID-19 vaccine. The assay was immunoSEQ multiplex PCR, and TCRdb's table has in-frame clones only and misses some. Among around 80,000 clones, 70% to 90% were seen once, and the ten largest hold approximately 1.2%. Sequences were derived from peripheral blood, sampled 28 days after the second AZD1222 dose. These receptors originate from an adult who received the AZD1222 COVID-19 vaccine. Each CDR3 is given with its conserved first and last residue. Fields, in order: D gene, clone size, J gene, V gene, CDR3 protein, CDR3 DNA. A D gene is named only where the DNA matches it firmly. Size tells how often a clone was seen (once, few, many) or the class of an expanded clone, and some rows leave it out.

TRBD1 . TRBJ2-7 TRBV29-1 CSPSGTGAKEQYF TGCAGCCCGTCCGGGACAGGGGCCAAAGAGCAGTACTTC
TRBD1 . TRBJ1-1 TRBV29-1 CSVWTGGSFF TGCAGCGTATGGACAGGGGGATCTTTCTTT
. once TRBJ1-1 TRBV27 CASSRDGGARNTEAFF TGTGCCAGCAGTCGGGACGGCGGGGCAAGGAACACTGAAGCTTTCTTT
TRBD1 . TRBJ1-2 TRBV20-1 CSARGSRDRGNYGYTF TGCAGTGCTCGTGGGAGCCGGGACAGGGGGAACTATGGCTACACCTTC
. . TRBJ1-1 TRBV5-1 CASSFEGMNTEAFF TGCGCCAGCAGCTTCGAGGGAATGAACACTGAAGCTTTCTTT
. . TRBJ2-1 TRBV19 CASRLQPNSYNEQFF TGTGCCAGTAGACTGCAACCCAACTCCTACAATGAGCAGTTCTTC
. . TRBJ2-7 TRBV19 CATNNGRGHEQYF TGTGCCACTAACAACGGACGGGGCCACGAGCAGTACTTC
TRBD1 once TRBJ1-5 TRBV7-9 CASSPGQDSNQPQHF TGTGCCAGCAGCCCAGGACAGGATAGCAATCAGCCCCAGCATTTT
TRBD1 . TRBJ1-1 TRBV10-3 CAISDNRGQGNTEAFF TGTGCCATCAGTGACAACAGGGGGCAAGGGAACACTGAAGCTTTCTTT
. . TRBJ1-2 TRBV7-9 CASSSTGTYGGKGYTF TGTGCCAGCAGCTCAACCGGGACATACGGGGGGAAGGGCTACACCTTC
. . TRBJ1-5 TRBV6-1 CASSERGYGSNQPQHF TGTGCCAGCAGTGAAAGGGGGTACGGGAGCAATCAGCCCCAGCATTTT
. . TRBJ1-4 TRBV6-5 CASSYLAAEKLFF TGTGCCAGCAGTTACCTGGCCGCTGAAAAACTGTTTTTT
. . TRBJ1-2 TRBV6-5 CASSYGGVGYTF TGTGCCAGCAGTTACGGGGGGGTTGGCTACACCTTC
TRBD2 once TRBJ2-1 TRBV4-2 CASSLSGGGLALPNEQFF TGTGCCAGCAGCCTCTCAGGGGGGGGACTAGCGCTACCGAATGAGCAGTTCTTC
TRBD2 . TRBJ2-1 TRBV19 CASSRTSGNSYNEQFF TGTGCCAGTAGTAGGACTAGCGGGAATTCCTACAATGAGCAGTTCTTC
. . TRBJ2-5 TRBV4-3 CASSHRRDKQETQYF TGCGCCAGCAGCCATCGCCGGGACAAACAAGAGACCCAGTACTTC
TRBD1 . TRBJ1-2 TRBV28 CASSAGGHYGYTF TGTGCCAGCAGTGCAGGGGGGCACTATGGCTACACCTTC
. . TRBJ1-1 TRBV7-9 CASSLNENTEAFF TGTGCCAGCAGCTTGAATGAGAACACTGAAGCTTTCTTT